Below, 8 T cell receptor beta chains from the same sample are listed, as sequenced in a study of beta chain features in type 1 diabetes. Overall study findings and caveats: A moderate, significant TCRB CDR3 shortening appeared in type 1 diabetes across four CD4+ subsets.

No cognate antigen is known for these TCRs. The study reverse transcribed the entire isolated RNA, so it sequenced expressed TCRB transcripts. The method was immunoSEQ multiplex PCR; TCRdb's version includes in-frame clones alone and lacks a portion of them. Found here are nearly 350,000 clones, around 9.3% of them singletons; the top ten hold around 1%. Source material: central memory CD4+ T cells from blood. Receptor source: a young man with type 1 diabetes.

The chain combines TRBV28 with TRBJ1-6; maybe TRBD1 (6 bases). With 3 bases removed from V and 4 bases from J, the gap between germline ends came to 13 bases. The V gene's germline CDR1 is MDHEN and CDR2 SYDVKM. CDR3 length equals 16 residues. The CDR3 bases are TGTGCCAGCAGTTTTGGGACACCAGATTATAATTCACCCCTCCACTTT. Amino acid sequence: CASSFGTPDYNSPLHF. The complete variable domain, with remaining parts taken from reference TRBV28 and TRBJ1-6, reads DVKVTQSSRYLVKRTGEKVFLECVQDMDHENMFWYRQDPGLGLRLIYFSYDVKMKEKGDIPEGYSVSREKKERFSLILESASTNQTSMYLCASSFGTPDYNSPLHFGNGTRLTVT.

This clone was counted a few times. The same CDR3 arises from other DNA sequences in this sample as well. This chain links TRBV13 with TRBJ2-7, with D perhaps assigned TRBD1 or TRBD2 (5 bases each). Trimming cost V 5 bases and J 2 bases, with 10 bases left between them. The CDR3 contains 13 residues. Germline V gene data show CDR1 as PRHDT and CDR2 as FYEKMQ (reference sequence). The CDR3 here is CASSPPGPYEQYF. The CDR3 coding sequence is TGTGCCAGCAGCCCCCCGGGGCCCTACGAGCAGTACTTC.

The chain joins TRBV11-2 to TRBJ1-2; the D is unclear. Germline CDR1 SGHAT, CDR2 FQNNGV. V was pared by 5 bases and J by 8 bases, with 15 bases between. This CDR3 region has 13 residues. CDR3 amino acids: CASSPSPLNGYTF. The CDR3 region has the DNA TGTGCCAGCAGCCCGAGTCCCCTGAACGGCTACACCTTC.

A few counts support this clone. The chain links TRBV29-1 to TRBJ1-6; D possibly corresponds to TRBD1 (5 bases). From germline, CDR1 is SQVTM and CDR2 ANQGSEA. This CDR3 has 15 amino acids. Deletions cut 5 bases from V and 8 bases from J, with 19 bases between. CDR3 region: CSVRGTGTSDSPLHF. The CDR3 bases are TGCAGCGTTAGGGGCACCGGGACTTCGGATTCACCCCTCCACTTT.

A few counts support this clone. The rearrangement links TRBV2 to TRBJ2-7, with unresolved D. CDR1 and CDR2 from the germline V gene are SNHLY and FYNNEI. V lost 1 base, J lost 4 bases, and 17 bases lay in between. The CDR3 loop spans 16 amino acids. The CDR3 sequence: CASSEGGARARYEQYF. For the CDR3, the DNA is TGTGCCAGCAGTGAAGGGGGTGCTAGGGCCCGTTACGAGCAGTACTTC.

There are a few counts of this clone. J is TRBJ1-6 and V is TRBV7-2; no clear D gene. CDR3 size: 15 residues. Trimming took 6 bases from V and 6 from J, leaving 15 bases between them. Germline loops: CDR1 SGHTA, CDR2 FQGNSA. The CDR3 region has the DNA TGTGCCAGCAGTTCAGGAGTTATTAGTAATTCACCCCTCCACTTT. It specifies CASSSGVISNSPLHF.

This clone was counted only a few times. The chain combines TRBV29-1 with TRBJ2-7; TRBD1 is a possible D gene (5 bases). Trimming took off 0 bases at V and 3 bases at J, with 15 bases between the two ends. This CDR3 spans 15 amino acids. Germline V gives CDR1 SQVTM, CDR2 ANQGSEA. CDR3 residues: CSVEDDEGAGYEQYF. CDR3 DNA sequence: TGCAGCGTTGAAGATGATGAAGGGGCAGGCTACGAGCAGTACTTC.

The rearrangement joins TRBV6-5 to TRBJ1-5; D unclear. With 7 bases removed from V and 3 bases from J, the gap between germline ends came to 16 bases. The CDR3 totals 15 residues. Germline-derived CDR1 and CDR2 are MNHEY and SVGAGI. The CDR3 loop reads CASNPGRAPNQPQHF. Here the CDR3 DNA reads TGTGCCAGCAACCCGGGAAGGGCACCCAATCAGCCCCAGCATTTT.